The clone carrying this T cell receptor beta chain has ten or more counts. What it binds is not known. Relative to the germline gene, one junction end is altered; a read error may explain this. PCR primers comprised 60 Vbeta and 13 Jbeta primers. The protocol was immunoSEQ multiplex PCR, while the TCRdb copy is restricted to in-frame clones and leaves out a portion. The sample consists of roughly 180,000 clones, approximately 80% of them appearing once. The data are from a study of cytomegalovirus exposure and HLA in healthy donors. Study-level results: Confirmation was obtained in vitro that a few CMV-associated chains are specific for CMV antigens.

The CDR3 spans 12 residues. Germline CDR1 and CDR2: SGDLS and YYNGEE. The source of this sequence is a girl aged 5 to 17 in good health and CMV-seropositive. What was sequenced was PBMCs. This sequence joins TRBV9 and TRBJ1-2, with TRBD1 identical over 12 bases. The CDR3 nucleotides read TGTGCCAGCAGCGCCCGGGGACAGGGGGCTCGCTTC. It codes for CASSARGQGARF.